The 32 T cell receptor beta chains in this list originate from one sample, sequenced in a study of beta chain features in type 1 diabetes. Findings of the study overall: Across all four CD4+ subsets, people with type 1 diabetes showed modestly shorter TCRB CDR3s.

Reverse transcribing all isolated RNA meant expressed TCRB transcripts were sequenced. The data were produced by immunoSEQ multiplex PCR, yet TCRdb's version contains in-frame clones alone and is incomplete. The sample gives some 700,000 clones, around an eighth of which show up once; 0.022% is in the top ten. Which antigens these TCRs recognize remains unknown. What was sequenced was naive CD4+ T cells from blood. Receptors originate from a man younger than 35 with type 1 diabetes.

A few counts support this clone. The chain's CDR3 is CASRFRDATDTQYF. The CDR3, as DNA: TGTGCCAGCAGATTCCGGGACGCCACAGATACGCAGTATTTT. The rearrangement joins TRBV9 to TRBJ2-3, with D perhaps matching TRBD1 or TRBD2 (5 bases each). The CDR3 has 14 residues. V was cut by 5 bases and J by 2 bases, with 12 bases left in between. Germline V gives CDR1 SGDLS, CDR2 YYNGEE.

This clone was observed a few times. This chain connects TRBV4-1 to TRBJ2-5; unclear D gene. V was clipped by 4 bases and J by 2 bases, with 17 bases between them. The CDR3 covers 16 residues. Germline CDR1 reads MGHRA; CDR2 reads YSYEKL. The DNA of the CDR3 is TGCGCCAGCAGCCCCCTTTTGTTGGGTTGGCAAGAGACCCAGTACTTC. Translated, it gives CASSPLLLGWQETQYF.

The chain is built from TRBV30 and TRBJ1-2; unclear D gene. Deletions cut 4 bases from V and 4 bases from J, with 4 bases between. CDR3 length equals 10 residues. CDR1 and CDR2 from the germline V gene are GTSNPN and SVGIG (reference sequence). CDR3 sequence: CAWIPYGYTF. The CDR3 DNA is TGTGCCTGGATCCCCTATGGCTACACCTTC.

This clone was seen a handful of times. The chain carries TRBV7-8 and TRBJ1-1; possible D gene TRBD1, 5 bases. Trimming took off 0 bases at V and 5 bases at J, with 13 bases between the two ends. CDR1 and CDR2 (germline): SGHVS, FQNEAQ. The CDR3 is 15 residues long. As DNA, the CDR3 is TGTGCCAGCAGCTTAGCGCTTGGGGGACCAACTGAAGCTTTCTTT. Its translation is CASSLALGGPTEAFF.

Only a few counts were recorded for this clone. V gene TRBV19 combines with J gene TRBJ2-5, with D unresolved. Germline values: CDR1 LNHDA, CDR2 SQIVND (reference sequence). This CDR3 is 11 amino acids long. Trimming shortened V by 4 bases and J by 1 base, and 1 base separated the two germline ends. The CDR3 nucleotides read TGTGCCAGTAGTAGCCAAGAGACCCAGTACTTC. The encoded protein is CASSSQETQYF.

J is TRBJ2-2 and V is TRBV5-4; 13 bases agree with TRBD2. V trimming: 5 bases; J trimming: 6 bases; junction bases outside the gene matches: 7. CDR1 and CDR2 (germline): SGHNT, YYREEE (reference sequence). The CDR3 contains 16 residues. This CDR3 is CASSPPGLAGSGELFF. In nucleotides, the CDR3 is TGTGCCAGCAGTCCTCCGGGACTAGCGGGATCCGGGGAGCTGTTTTTT.

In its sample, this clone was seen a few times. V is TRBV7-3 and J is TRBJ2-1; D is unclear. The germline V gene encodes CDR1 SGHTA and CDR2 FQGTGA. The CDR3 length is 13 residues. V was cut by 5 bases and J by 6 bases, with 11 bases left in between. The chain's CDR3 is CASSPSPGNEQFF. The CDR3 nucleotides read TGTGCCAGCAGCCCCAGCCCCGGCAATGAGCAGTTCTTC.

The CDR3, as DNA: TGTGCCAGCAGCCCGACAGGTCTGAATGAAAAACTGTTTTTT. As protein: CASSPTGLNEKLFF. This chain links TRBV7-2 with TRBJ1-4, with a tentative D call TRBD1 (6 bases). V gave up 5 bases and J gave up 5 bases, with 12 bases separating them. Germline lookup yields CDR1 SGHTA and CDR2 FQGNSA. CDR3 length: 14 residues.

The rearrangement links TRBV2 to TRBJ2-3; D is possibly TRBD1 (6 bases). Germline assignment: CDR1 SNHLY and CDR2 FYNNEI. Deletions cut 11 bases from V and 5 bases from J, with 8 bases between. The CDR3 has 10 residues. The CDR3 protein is CARQVDTQYF. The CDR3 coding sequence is TGTGCCCGACAGGTAGATACGCAGTATTTT.

As DNA, the CDR3 is TGTGCCAGTAGTATGGAAAGGCTAGCGGATACGCAGTATTTT. Protein product: CASSMERLADTQYF. The chain employs TRBV19 and TRBJ2-3; the D gene is possibly TRBD2 (6 bases). Trimming took 3 bases from V and 6 from J, leaving 13 bases between them. The CDR3 contains 14 residues. Per the germline V gene, CDR1 is LNHDA and CDR2 is SQIVND (reference sequence).

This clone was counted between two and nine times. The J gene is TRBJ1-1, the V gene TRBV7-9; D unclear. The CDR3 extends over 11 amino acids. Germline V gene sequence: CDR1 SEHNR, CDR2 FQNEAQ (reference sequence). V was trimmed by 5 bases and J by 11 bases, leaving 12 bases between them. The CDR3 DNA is TGTGCCAGCAGCCCATTCCGGGAGGCTTTCTTT. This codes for CASSPFREAFF.

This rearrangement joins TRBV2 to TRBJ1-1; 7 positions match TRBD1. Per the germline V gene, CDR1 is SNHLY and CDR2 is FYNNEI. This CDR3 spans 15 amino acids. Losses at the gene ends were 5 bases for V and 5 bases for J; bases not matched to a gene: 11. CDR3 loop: CASSRQGTLWTEAFF. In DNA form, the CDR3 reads TGTGCCAGCAGTCGACAGGGAACGTTATGGACTGAAGCTTTCTTT.

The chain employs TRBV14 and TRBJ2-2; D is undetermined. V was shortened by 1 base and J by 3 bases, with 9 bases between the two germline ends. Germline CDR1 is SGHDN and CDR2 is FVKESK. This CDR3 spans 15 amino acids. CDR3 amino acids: CASSQVVGYTGELFF. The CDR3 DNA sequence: TGTGCCAGCAGCCAAGTCGTGGGCTACACCGGGGAGCTGTTTTTT.

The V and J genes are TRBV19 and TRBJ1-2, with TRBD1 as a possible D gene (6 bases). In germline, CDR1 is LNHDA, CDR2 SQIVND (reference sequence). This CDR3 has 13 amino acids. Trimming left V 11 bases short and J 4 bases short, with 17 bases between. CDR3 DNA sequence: TGTGCCGCCAGACCAGGGGTTGCCTATGGCTACACCTTC. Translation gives CAARPGVAYGYTF.

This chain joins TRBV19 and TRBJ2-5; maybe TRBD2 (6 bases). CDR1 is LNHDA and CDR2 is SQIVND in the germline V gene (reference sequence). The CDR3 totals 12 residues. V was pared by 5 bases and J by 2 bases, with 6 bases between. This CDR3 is CASSREQETQYF. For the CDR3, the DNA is TGTGCCAGTAGTCGGGAGCAAGAGACCCAGTACTTC.

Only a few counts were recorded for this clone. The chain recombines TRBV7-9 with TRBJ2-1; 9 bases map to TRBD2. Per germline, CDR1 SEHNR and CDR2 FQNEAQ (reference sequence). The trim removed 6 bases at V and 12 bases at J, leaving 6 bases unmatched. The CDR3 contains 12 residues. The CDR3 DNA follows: TGTGCCAGCAGATTGGGACTAGCCAGGCAGTTCTTC. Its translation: CASRLGLARQFF.

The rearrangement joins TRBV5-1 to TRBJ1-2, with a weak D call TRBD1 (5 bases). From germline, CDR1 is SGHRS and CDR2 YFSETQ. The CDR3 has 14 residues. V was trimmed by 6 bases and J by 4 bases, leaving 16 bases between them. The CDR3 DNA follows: TGCGCCAGCACGTGGGGGAATTCCGCCTATGGCTACACCTTC. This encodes CASTWGNSAYGYTF.

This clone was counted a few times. CDR3 sequence (DNA): TGTGCCAGCGCTCCGCGGCTCCGGGCTCAAGAGACCCAGTACTTC. Residues: CASAPRLRAQETQYF. The gene calls are TRBV28 and TRBJ2-5, with unresolved D. Germline lookup yields CDR1 MDHEN and CDR2 SYDVKM. CDR3 length: 15 amino acids. V shed 8 bases and J shed 2 bases, with 18 bases lying between them.

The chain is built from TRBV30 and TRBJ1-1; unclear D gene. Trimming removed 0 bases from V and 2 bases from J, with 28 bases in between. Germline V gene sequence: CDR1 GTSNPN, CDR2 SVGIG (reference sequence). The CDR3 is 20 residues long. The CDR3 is CAWSVDLIFGLRPRNTEAFF. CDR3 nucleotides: TGTGCCTGGAGTGTTGATCTAATTTTCGGGTTGCGACCCCGAAACACTGAAGCTTTCTTT.

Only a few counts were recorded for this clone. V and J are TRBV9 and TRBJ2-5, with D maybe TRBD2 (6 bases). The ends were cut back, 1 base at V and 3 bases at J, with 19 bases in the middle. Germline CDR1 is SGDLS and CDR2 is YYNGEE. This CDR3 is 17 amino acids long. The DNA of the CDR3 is TGTGCCAGCAGCGTAAGCGTGGGGGGTATGGCGGAAGAGACCCAGTACTTC. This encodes CASSVSVGGMAEETQYF.

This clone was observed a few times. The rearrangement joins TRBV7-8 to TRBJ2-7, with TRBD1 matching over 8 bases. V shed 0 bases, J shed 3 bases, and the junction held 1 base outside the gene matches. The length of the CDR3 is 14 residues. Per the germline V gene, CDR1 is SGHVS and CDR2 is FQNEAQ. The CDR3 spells CASSLATGVYEQYF. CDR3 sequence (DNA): TGTGCCAGCAGCTTAGCGACAGGGGTCTACGAGCAGTACTTC.

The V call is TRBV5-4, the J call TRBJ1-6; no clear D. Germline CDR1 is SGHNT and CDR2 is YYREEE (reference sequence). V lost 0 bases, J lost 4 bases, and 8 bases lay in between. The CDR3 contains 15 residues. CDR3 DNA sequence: TGTGCCAGCAGCTTGGGAGTTGGGTATAATTCACCCCTCCACTTT. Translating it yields CASSLGVGYNSPLHF.

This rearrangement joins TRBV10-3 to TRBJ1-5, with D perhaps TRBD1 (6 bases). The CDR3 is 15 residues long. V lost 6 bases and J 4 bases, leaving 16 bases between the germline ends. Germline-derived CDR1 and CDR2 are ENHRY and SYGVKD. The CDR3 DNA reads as TGTGCCATCAGCCCTACAGGGCTGGGGAATCAGCCCCAGCATTTT. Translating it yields CAISPTGLGNQPQHF.

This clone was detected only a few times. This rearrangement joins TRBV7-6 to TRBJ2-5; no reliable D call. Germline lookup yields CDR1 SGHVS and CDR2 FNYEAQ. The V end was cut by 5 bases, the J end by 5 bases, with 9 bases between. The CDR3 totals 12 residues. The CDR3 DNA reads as TGTGCCAGCAGCCGTCAGTCCGAGACCCAGTACTTC. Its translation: CASSRQSETQYF.

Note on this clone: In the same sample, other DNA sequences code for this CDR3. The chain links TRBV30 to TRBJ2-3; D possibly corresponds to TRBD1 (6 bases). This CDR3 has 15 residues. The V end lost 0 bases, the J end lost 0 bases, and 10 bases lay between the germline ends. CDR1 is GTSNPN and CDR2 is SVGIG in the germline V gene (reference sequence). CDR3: CAWSVGGTSTDTQYF. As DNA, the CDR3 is TGTGCCTGGAGTGTAGGGGGTACTAGCACAGATACGCAGTATTTT.

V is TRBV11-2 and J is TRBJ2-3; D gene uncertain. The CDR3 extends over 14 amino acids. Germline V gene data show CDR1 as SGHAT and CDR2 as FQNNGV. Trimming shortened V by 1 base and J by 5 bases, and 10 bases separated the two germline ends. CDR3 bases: TGTGCCAGCAGCTTAGTGAATTGGGAAGATACGCAGTATTTT. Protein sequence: CASSLVNWEDTQYF.

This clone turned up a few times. CDR3 in amino acids: CASTRGQDLSTMRQFF. The DNA of the CDR3 is TGTGCCAGCACTCGAGGGCAGGACCTTTCTACAATGAGGCAGTTCTTC. The chain recombines TRBV9 with TRBJ2-1, with a weak D call TRBD2 (5 bases). Germline V CDR1 and CDR2: SGDLS, YYNGEE. This CDR3 comprises 16 residues. V was shortened by 6 bases and J by 12 bases, with 28 bases between the two germline ends.

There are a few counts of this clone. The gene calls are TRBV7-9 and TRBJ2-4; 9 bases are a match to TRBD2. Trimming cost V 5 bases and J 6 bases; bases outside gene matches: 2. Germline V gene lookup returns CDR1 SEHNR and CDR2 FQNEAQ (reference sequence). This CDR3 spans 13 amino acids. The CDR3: CASSRLAANIQYF. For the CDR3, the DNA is TGTGCCAGCAGCAGACTAGCGGCAAACATTCAGTACTTC.

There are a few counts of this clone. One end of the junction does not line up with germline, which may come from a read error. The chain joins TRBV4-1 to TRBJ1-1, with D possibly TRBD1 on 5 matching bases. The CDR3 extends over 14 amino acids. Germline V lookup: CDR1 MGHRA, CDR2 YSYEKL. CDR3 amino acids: CASRQGTANTEAFF. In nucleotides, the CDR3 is TGCGCCAGCAGGCAAGGGACTGCGAACACTGAAGCTTTCTTT.

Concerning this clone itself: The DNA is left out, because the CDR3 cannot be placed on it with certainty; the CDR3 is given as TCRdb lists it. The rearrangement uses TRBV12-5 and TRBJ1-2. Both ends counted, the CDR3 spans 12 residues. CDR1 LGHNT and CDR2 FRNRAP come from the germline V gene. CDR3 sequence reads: CASGFGSGASAF.

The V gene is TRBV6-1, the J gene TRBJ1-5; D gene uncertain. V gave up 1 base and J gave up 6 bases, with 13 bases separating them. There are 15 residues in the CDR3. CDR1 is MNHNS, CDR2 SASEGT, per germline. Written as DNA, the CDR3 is TGTGCCAGCAGTGAAGAGGCCAGGAAGGGTCAGCCCCAGCATTTT. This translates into CASSEEARKGQPQHF.

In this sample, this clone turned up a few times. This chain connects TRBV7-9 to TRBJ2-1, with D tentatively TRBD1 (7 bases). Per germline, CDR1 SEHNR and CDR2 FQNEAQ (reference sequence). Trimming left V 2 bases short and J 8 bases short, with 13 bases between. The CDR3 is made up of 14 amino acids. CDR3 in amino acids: CASSLYGRGDEQFF. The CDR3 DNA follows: TGTGCCAGCAGCTTATACGGCAGGGGGGATGAGCAGTTCTTC.